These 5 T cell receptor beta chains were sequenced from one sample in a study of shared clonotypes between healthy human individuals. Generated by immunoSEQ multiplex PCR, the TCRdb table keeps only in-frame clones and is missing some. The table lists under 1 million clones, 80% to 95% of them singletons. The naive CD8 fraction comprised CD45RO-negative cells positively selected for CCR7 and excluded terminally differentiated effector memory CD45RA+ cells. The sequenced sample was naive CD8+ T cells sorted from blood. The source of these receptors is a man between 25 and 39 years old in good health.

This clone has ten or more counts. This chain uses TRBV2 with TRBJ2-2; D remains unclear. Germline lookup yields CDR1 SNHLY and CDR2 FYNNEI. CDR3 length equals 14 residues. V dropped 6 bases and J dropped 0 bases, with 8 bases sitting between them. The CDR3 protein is CASSMVTNTGELFF. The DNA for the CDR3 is TGTGCCAGCAGCATGGTGACGAACACCGGGGAGCTGTTTTTT.

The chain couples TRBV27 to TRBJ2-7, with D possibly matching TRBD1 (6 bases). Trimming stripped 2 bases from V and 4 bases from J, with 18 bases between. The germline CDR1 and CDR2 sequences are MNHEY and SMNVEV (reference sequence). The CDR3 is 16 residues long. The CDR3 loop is CASSLAGQLGNYEQYF. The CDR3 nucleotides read TGTGCCAGCAGTTTAGCCGGACAGCTGGGGAATTACGAGCAGTACTTC.

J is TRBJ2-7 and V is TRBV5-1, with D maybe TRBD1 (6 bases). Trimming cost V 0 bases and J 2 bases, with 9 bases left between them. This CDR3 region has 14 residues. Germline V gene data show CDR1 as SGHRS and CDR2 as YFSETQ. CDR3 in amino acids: CASSLGPGAYEQYF. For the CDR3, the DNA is TGCGCCAGCAGCTTGGGTCCAGGGGCCTACGAGCAGTACTTC.

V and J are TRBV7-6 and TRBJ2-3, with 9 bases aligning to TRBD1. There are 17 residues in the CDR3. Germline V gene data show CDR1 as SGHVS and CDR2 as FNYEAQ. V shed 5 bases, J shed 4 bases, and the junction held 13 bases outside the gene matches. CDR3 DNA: TGTGCCAGCAGCGAACGTTCCGGGACAGGGATGTCAGATACGCAGTATTTT. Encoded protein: CASSERSGTGMSDTQYF.

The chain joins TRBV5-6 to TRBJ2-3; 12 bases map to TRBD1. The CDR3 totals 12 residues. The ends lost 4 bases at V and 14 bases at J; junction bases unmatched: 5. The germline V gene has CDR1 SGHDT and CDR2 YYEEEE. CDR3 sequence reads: CASSGGQGAGYF. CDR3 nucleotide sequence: TGTGCCAGCAGCGGGGGACAGGGGGCCGGGTATTTT.